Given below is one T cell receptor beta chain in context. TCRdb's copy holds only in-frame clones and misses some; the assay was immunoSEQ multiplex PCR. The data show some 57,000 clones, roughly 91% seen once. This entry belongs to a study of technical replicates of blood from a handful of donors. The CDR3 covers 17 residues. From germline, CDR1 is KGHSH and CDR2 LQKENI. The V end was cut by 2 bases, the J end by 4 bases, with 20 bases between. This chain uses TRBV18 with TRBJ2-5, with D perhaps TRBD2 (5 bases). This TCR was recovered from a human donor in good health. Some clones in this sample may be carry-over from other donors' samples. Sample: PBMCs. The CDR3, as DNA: TGTGCCAGCTCACCAAGTCTGGACCCGAGACGGGGAGAGACCCAGTACTTC. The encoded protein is CASSPSLDPRRGETQYF.